A single sample gave rise to the 18 T cell receptor beta chains below, sequenced in a study of beta chain features in type 1 diabetes (dated by TCRdb to 2016 to 2018). General conclusions and limits of the study: Type 1 diabetes patients showed a moderate but significant shortening of TCRB CDR3 length in all four CD4+ subsets.

Library construction relied on the immunoSEQ multiplex PCR assay. All of the isolated RNA was reverse transcribed with the High Capacity cDNA Reverse Transcription Kit, so expressed TCRB transcripts were sequenced. Sourced from immuneACCESS, this table was stored by TCRdb with only in-frame sequences that have V and J called. A share of the clones is absent; for the studies checked, an unresolved V gene accounts for under half, and the remainder has no known explanation. The sample data list a few hundred thousand clones, and approximately 10% of these were observed just once. The ten biggest clones cover 0.017% of the sample. Their antigens are not known. The specimen was naive CD4+ T cells from blood. Reading the label with the study, this specimen's cell subset or site is: true naive CD4+ T cells. The receptors were sampled from a man younger than 45 with type 1 diabetes.

Only a few counts were recorded for this clone. CDR3 coding DNA: TGTGCCAGCTCACCAACGCGACAGACATACAATGAGCAGTTCTTC. It encodes CASSPTRQTYNEQFF. The V gene is TRBV18, the J gene TRBJ2-1, with a tentative D call TRBD1 (5 bases). Germline V gives CDR1 KGHSH, CDR2 LQKENI. There are 15 residues in the CDR3. With 2 bases removed from V and 4 bases from J, the gap between germline ends came to 12 bases.

The table lists this clone with a few counts. The chain uses TRBV6-5 and TRBJ2-1; D possibly corresponds to TRBD1 (6 bases). CDR3 length: 14 amino acids. V lost 7 bases and J lost 5, with 15 bases in between. CDR1 MNHEY and CDR2 SVGAGI come from the germline V gene. Here the CDR3 DNA reads TGTGCCAGCACCAGGGGTGGATCGGACAATGAGCAGTTCTTC. This gives the protein CASTRGGSDNEQFF.

This clone was seen only a few times. The V gene is TRBV6-5, the J gene TRBJ1-2; TRBD1 matches 8 bases. In germline, CDR1 is MNHEY, CDR2 SVGAGI. CDR3 length: 13 amino acids. Trimming removed 4 bases from V and 4 bases from J; junction bases left unmatched: 2. The CDR3 loop is CASSLDRGYGYTF. The CDR3 region has the DNA TGTGCCAGCAGTTTAGACAGGGGCTATGGCTACACCTTC.

Here the CDR3 reads CSVGLGTVYNEQFF. As DNA, the CDR3 is TGCAGCGTCGGGCTCGGGACAGTCTACAATGAGCAGTTCTTC. The V and J genes are TRBV29-1 and TRBJ2-1; TRBD1 matches 7 bases. The CDR3 is made up of 14 amino acids. The V gene end was trimmed by 6 bases and the J gene end by 3 bases; junction bases not matched to a gene: 8. Germline V gives CDR1 SQVTM, CDR2 ANQGSEA.

This clone has a handful of counts. The V and J genes are TRBV28 and TRBJ2-3; 7 nucleotides align to TRBD1. CDR1 and CDR2 (germline): MDHEN, SYDVKM. V shed 10 bases, J shed 2 bases, and the junction held 9 bases outside the gene matches. CDR3 length: 14 residues. This CDR3 is CAIQTGTATDTQYF. CDR3 DNA: TGTGCCATCCAAACCGGGACAGCCACAGATACGCAGTATTTT.

This chain connects TRBV30 to TRBJ1-1, with a tentative D call TRBD1 (5 bases). V was pared by 4 bases and J by 1 base, with 13 bases between. Germline V gene lookup returns CDR1 GTSNPN and CDR2 SVGIG (reference sequence). This CDR3 comprises 14 residues. The DNA of the CDR3 is TGTGCCTGGACCCTTGGGGCAGGGAACACTGAAGCTTTCTTT. It is translated as CAWTLGAGNTEAFF. Together with reference TRBV30 and TRBJ1-1, the CDR3 gives the full variable domain: SQTIHQWPATLVQPVGSPLSLECTVEGTSNPNLYWYRQAAGRGLQLLFYSVGIGQISSEVPQNLSASRPQDRQFILSSKKLLLSDSGFYLCAWTLGAGNTEAFFGQGTRLTVV.

The chain recombines TRBV30 with TRBJ1-2; tentatively, D is TRBD1 (6 bases). The CDR3 runs to 13 residues. Germline V CDR1 and CDR2: GTSNPN, SVGIG (reference sequence). V gave up 5 bases and J gave up 6 bases, with 16 bases separating them. CDR3 in DNA: TGTGCCTGGCAGGGACATGAGGGGCATGGCTACACCTTC. It encodes CAWQGHEGHGYTF.

This clone was seen a few times. The J gene is TRBJ2-7, the V gene TRBV9; 12 bases agree with TRBD2. After removal of 0 bases from V and 9 bases from J, the junction contained 7 bases not matched to a gene. CDR3 length equals 15 residues. Germline CDR1 reads SGDLS; CDR2 reads YYNGEE. The CDR3 DNA reads TGTGCCAGCAGCGTAGACCTAGCGGGGGGGCGAGGGCAGTACTTC. Residues: CASSVDLAGGRGQYF.

This chain links TRBV11-1 with TRBJ2-1, with D possibly TRBD1 on 6 matching bases. Germline CDR1 is SGHAT and CDR2 is FQDESV (reference sequence). The CDR3 spans 13 residues. V lost 0 bases, J lost 6 bases, and 6 bases lay in between. The CDR3 loop reads CASSLAGANEQFF. Written as DNA, the CDR3 is TGTGCCAGCAGCTTAGCGGGGGCCAATGAGCAGTTCTTC.

This clone was observed a few times. This rearrangement joins TRBV15 to TRBJ2-3, with 7 bases identical to TRBD2. Losses at the gene ends were 1 base for V and 2 bases for J; bases not matched to a gene: 3. The CDR3 runs to 15 residues. In germline, CDR1 is LNHNV, CDR2 YYDKDF (reference sequence). The CDR3: CATSRAREDTDTQYF. In DNA form, the CDR3 reads TGTGCCACCAGCAGAGCACGGGAGGACACAGATACGCAGTATTTT. The complete variable domain, with remaining parts taken from reference TRBV15 and TRBJ2-3, reads DAMVIQNPRYQVTQFGKPVTLSCSQTLNHNVMYWYQQKSSQAPKLLFHYYDKDFNNEADTPDNFQSRRPNTSFCFLDIRSPGLGDTAMYLCATSRAREDTDTQYFGPGTRLTVL.

The gene calls are TRBV6-5 and TRBJ1-2; D unclear. The V gene lost 6 bases and the J gene lost 7 bases, with 6 bases spanning the gap. This CDR3 region has 10 residues. CDR1 MNHEY and CDR2 SVGAGI come from the germline V gene. Here the CDR3 reads CASREGGYTF. CDR3 DNA: TGTGCCAGCAGGGAGGGTGGCTACACCTTC.

Concerning this clone: Germline is not matched at one junction end, which may reflect a read error. This chain uses TRBV10-3 with TRBJ2-7; TRBD1 agrees at 8 bases. Per germline, CDR1 ENHRY and CDR2 SYGVKD. This CDR3 has 14 amino acids. The DNA for the CDR3 is TGTGCCAGCAGTTACTCAGGGGGCATCTACGAGCAGTACTTC. This gives the protein CASSYSGGIYEQYF.

The chain joins TRBV6-5 to TRBJ2-7; weak D call: TRBD1 (5 bases). Germline V gives CDR1 MNHEY, CDR2 SVGAGI. Trimming stripped 1 base from V and 3 bases from J, with 10 bases between. The CDR3 sequence is 14 residues long. CDR3 loop: CASSYFGQGYEQYF. The DNA for the CDR3 is TGTGCCAGCAGTTACTTCGGCCAGGGCTACGAGCAGTACTTC.

This clone was seen more than once but under ten times. The chain links TRBV29-1 to TRBJ2-5, with 7 nucleotides matching TRBD1. V dropped 5 bases and J dropped 1; count of bases not matched to a gene: 4. CDR1 SQVTM and CDR2 ANQGSEA come from the germline V gene. CDR3 length equals 13 residues. The CDR3 loop is CSVKGQLQETQYF. The CDR3 region has the DNA TGCAGCGTTAAGGGACAGCTCCAAGAGACCCAGTACTTC.

This clone appeared a few times. The V gene is TRBV29-1, the J gene TRBJ2-7, with 8 bases lining up with TRBD1. CDR1 is SQVTM and CDR2 is ANQGSEA in the germline V gene. The length of the CDR3 is 12 residues. After removal of 4 bases from V and 5 bases from J, the junction contained 4 bases not matched to a gene. CDR3 loop: CSVAGQGDEQYF. CDR3 nucleotides: TGCAGCGTTGCAGGACAGGGTGACGAGCAGTACTTC.

This clone was seen a handful of times. The chain uses TRBV4-1 and TRBJ2-2, with D possibly matching TRBD1 (6 bases). Germline V gives CDR1 MGHRA, CDR2 YSYEKL. CDR3 size: 16 residues. Trimming shortened V by 0 bases and J by 8 bases, and 16 bases separated the two germline ends. This chain's CDR3 is CASSQEGAGPPGELFF. CDR3 DNA: TGCGCCAGCAGCCAAGAGGGGGCTGGACCTCCAGGGGAGCTGTTTTTT.

This clone turned up a few times. V gene TRBV2 combines with J gene TRBJ2-7, with 10 nucleotides matching TRBD1. This CDR3 region has 13 residues. CDR1 and CDR2 (germline): SNHLY, FYNNEI. V was pared by 6 bases and J by 2 bases, with 1 base of the junction left unmatched. The CDR3 loop reads CASRGTGAYEQYF. In DNA, the CDR3 is TGTGCCAGCAGAGGGACAGGGGCCTACGAGCAGTACTTC.

The chain uses TRBV5-1 and TRBJ1-2, with TRBD1 identical over 7 bases. J was trimmed by 2 bases and V by 4 bases; bases with no gene match: 2. Looked up from germline, CDR1 is SGHRS and CDR2 is YFSETQ. The CDR3 runs 13 residues. CDR3 in DNA: TGCGCCAGCAGCGCAGGGGGAAACTATGGCTACACCTTC. Protein: CASSAGGNYGYTF.